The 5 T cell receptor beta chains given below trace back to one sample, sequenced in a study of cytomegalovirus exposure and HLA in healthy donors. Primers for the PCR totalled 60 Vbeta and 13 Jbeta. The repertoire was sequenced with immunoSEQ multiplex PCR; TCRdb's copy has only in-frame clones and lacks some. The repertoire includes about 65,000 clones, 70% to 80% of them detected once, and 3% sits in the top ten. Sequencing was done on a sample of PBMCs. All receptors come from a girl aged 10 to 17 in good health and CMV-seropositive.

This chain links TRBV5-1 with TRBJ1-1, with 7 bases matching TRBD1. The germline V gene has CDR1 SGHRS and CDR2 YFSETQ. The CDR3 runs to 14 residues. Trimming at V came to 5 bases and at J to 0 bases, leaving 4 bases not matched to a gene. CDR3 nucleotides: TGCGCCAGCAGTAGGGACAGCATGAACACTGAAGCTTTCTTT. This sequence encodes CASSRDSMNTEAFF.

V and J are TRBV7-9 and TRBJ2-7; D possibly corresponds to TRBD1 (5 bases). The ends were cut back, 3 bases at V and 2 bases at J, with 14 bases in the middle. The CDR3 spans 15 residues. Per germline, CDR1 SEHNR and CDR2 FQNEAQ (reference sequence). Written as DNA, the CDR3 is TGTGCCAGCAGCTTCAAATATGACAGAGCCTACGAGCAGTACTTC. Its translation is CASSFKYDRAYEQYF. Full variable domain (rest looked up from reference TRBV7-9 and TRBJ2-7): DTGVSQNPRHKITKRGQNVTFRCDPISEHNRLYWYRQTLGQGPEFLTYFQNEAQLEKSRLLSDRFSAERPKGSFSTLEIQRTEQGDSAMYLCASSFKYDRAYEQYFGPGTRLTVT.

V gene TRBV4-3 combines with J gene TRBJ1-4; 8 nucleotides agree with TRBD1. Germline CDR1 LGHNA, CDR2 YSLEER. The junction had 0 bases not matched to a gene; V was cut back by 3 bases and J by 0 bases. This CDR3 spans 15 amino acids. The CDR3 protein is CASSQDRATNEKLFF. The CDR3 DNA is TGCGCCAGCAGCCAGGACAGGGCAACTAATGAAAAACTGTTTTTT.

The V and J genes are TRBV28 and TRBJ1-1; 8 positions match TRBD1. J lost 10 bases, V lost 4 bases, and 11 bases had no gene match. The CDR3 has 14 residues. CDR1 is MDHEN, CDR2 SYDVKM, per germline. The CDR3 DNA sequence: TGTGCCAGCAGTTCGCCATGGACAGGGCGGGGAGCTTTCTTT. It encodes CASSSPWTGRGAFF.

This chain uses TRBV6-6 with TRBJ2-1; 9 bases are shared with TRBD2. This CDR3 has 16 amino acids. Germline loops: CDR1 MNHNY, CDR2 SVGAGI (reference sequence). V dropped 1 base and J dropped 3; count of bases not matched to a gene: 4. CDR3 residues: CASSYWRGGLYNEQFF. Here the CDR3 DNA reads TGTGCCAGCAGTTACTGGCGGGGGGGCCTCTACAATGAGCAGTTCTTC.